This TCR beta chain came from a study of spatial heterogeneity in lung cancer. Study background: Sequencing consistently turned up more beta-chain sequences than alpha-chain sequences.

Every TCR cDNA molecule bore its own unique molecular identifier. TCRdb recomputed calls from the 5' RACE reads with MiXCR, one row per CDR3 protein. Found here are just under 95,000 distinct CDR3 sequences, roughly 12% of them singletons; the top ten hold roughly 39%. Time point defined: sample taken at primary tumor resection. Whole RNA, isolated from tumor, nontumor lung or frozen PBMC, was sequenced without prior sorting. The approximately 69 donors had untreated early-stage non-small cell lung cancer. Study-wide results and caveats: At resection, ubiquitous expanded tumor TCRs appeared in blood more than at follow-up.

Details on this clonotype: The antigen is undetermined.

This CDR3 contains 16 residues. Looked up from germline, CDR1 is LNHNV and CDR2 is YYDKDF (reference sequence). Trimming at V came to 2 bases and at J to 5 bases, leaving 12 bases not matched to a gene. The origin of this receptor is a male donor with early-stage non-small cell lung cancer. This specimen consisted of PBMCs, obtained at surgery. This rearrangement joins TRBV15 to TRBJ2-7; 7 nucleotides match TRBD2. CDR3 in amino acids: CATSRNLGSGIDEQYF. CDR3 nucleotides: TGTGCCACCAGCAGAAATCTAGGGAGCGGGATCGACGAGCAGTACTTC.